This T cell receptor beta chain was identified during a study of blood T cell repertoires in COVID-19. Across the whole study: Samples representing acute and convalescent COVID-19 were sourced from the United States, Italy and Spain.

In the authors' workflow: For nucleated cells, counts were estimated from reference gene primer amplification. Profiled with immunoSEQ multiplex PCR; TCRdb holds only in-frame clones, not every one. Clone size and the V and J calls come from that table; the DNA yielded D and trimming. The table records over 300,000 clones, around 90% of them present only once. Germline V gene lookup returns CDR1 LGHNA and CDR2 YSLEER. The length of the CDR3 is 14 residues. After removal of 5 bases from V and 7 bases from J, the junction contained 9 bases not matched to a gene. What was sequenced was peripheral blood. The rearrangement uses TRBV4-3 and TRBJ1-1; TRBD1 matches 8 bases. The TCR was taken from a young man with active or convalescent COVID-19. The CDR3 DNA sequence: TGCGCCAGCAGCGCACGACAGGGGAACGTTGAAGCTTTCTTT. Translation: CASSARQGNVEAFF.